The sequence of this TCR beta chain was determined in a study of blood T cell repertoires in COVID-19. Study overall: The United States, Italy and Spain were the sources of the acute and convalescent COVID-19 samples. T cells, B-cell-depleted T cells, or PBMCs supplied cDNA or gDNA.

Sequenced by immunoSEQ multiplex PCR; TCRdb stores in-frame clones only, minus some. The sample has some 96,000 clones; roughly 84% are singletons. Germline V gives CDR1 GTSNPN, CDR2 SVGIG (reference sequence). The CDR3 sequence is 13 residues long. Trimming shortened V by 0 bases and J by 6 bases, and 11 bases separated the two germline ends. The chain carries TRBV30 and TRBJ1-2; D may be TRBD1 (6 bases). The receptor comes from a human donor in a cohort sampled during active COVID-19. Sequenced material: peripheral blood. CDR3 coding DNA: TGTGCCTGGAGTGTAATGGGGGCGGATGGCTACACCTTC. The encoded protein is CAWSVMGADGYTF.